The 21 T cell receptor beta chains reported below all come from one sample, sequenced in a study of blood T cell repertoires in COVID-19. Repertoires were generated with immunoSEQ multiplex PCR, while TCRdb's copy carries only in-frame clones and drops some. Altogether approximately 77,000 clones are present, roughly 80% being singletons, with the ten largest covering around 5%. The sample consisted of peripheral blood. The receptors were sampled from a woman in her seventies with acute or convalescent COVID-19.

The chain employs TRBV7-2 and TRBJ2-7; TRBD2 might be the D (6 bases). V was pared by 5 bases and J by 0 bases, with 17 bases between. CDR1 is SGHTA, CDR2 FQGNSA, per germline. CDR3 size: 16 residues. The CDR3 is CASSHRVGGSSYEQYF. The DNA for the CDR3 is TGTGCCAGCAGCCACCGGGTCGGGGGTAGCTCCTACGAGCAGTACTTC.

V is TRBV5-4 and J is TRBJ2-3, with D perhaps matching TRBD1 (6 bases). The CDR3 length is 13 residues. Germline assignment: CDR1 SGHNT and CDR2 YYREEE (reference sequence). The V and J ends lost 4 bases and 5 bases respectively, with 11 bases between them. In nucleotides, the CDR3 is TGTGCCAGCAGCCAATTAGGGGGAGATACGCAGTATTTT. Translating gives CASSQLGGDTQYF.

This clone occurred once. The CDR3 region is CASSLVQGATEAFF. CDR3 in DNA: TGTGCCAGCAGCTTAGTCCAGGGGGCAACTGAAGCTTTCTTT. V gene TRBV7-9 combines with J gene TRBJ1-1, with 8 bases that match TRBD1. The CDR3 runs 14 residues. After removal of 1 base from V and 5 bases from J, the junction contained 3 bases not matched to a gene. CDR1 and CDR2 from the germline V gene are SEHNR and FQNEAQ (reference sequence).

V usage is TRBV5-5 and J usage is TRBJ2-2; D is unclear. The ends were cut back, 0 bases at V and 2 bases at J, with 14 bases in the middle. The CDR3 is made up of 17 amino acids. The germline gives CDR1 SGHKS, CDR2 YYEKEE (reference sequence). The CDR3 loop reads CASSLDIPNINTGELFF. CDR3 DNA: TGTGCCAGCAGCTTGGACATACCCAACATAAACACCGGGGAGCTGTTTTTT.

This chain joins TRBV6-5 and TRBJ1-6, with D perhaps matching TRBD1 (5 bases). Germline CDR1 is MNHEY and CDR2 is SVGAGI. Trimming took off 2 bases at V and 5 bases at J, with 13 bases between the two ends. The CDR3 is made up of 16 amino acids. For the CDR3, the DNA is TGTGCCAGCAGTTACGCCCGGGGGGGAGATAATTCACCCCTCCACTTT. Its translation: CASSYARGGDNSPLHF.

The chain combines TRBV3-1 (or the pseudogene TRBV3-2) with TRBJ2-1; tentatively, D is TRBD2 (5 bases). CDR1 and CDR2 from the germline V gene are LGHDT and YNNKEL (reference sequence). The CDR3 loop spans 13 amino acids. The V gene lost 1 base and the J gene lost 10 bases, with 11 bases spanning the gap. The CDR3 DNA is TGTGCCAGCAGCCAAGGCTCTAGACTAGAGCAGTTCTTC. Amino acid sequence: CASSQGSRLEQFF.

The CDR3: CASSPSFYAGRANTEAFF. CDR3 coding DNA: TGTGCCAGCAGTCCTTCTTTCTACGCCGGCAGGGCGAACACTGAAGCTTTCTTT. The rearrangement links TRBV28 to TRBJ1-1, with D tentatively TRBD1 (5 bases). The CDR3 loop spans 18 amino acids. The germline V gene has CDR1 MDHEN and CDR2 SYDVKM. Trimming removed 5 bases at V and 1 base at J, with 23 bases between.

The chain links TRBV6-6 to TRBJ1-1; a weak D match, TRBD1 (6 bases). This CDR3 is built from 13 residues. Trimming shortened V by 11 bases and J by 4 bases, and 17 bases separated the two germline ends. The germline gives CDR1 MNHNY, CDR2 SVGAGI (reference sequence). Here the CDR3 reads CASFLQGRTEAFF. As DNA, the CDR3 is TGTGCCTCCTTTCTACAGGGACGCACTGAAGCTTTCTTT.

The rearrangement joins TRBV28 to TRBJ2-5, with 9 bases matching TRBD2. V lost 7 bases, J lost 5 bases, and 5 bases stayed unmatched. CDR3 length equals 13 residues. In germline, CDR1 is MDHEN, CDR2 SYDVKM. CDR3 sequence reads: CASKAGGPETQYF. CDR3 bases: TGTGCCAGCAAGGCGGGGGGGCCGGAGACCCAGTACTTC. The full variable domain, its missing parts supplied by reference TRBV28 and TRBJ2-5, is DVKVTQSSRYLVKRTGEKVFLECVQDMDHENMFWYRQDPGLGLRLIYFSYDVKMKEKGDIPEGYSVSREKKERFSLILESASTNQTSMYLCASKAGGPETQYFGPGTRLLVL.

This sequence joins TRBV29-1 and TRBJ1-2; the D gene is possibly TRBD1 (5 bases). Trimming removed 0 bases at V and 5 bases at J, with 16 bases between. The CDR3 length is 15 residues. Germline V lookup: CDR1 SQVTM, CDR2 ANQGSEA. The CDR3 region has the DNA TGCAGCGTTGAAGATCCTACAGGCGTCTGGTATGGCTACACCTTC. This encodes CSVEDPTGVWYGYTF.

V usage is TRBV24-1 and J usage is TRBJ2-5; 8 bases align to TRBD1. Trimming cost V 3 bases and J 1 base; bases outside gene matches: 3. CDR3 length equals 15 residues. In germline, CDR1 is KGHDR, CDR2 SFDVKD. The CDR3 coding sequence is TGTGCCACCAGTGATATTGGACAGGGCCAAGAGACCCAGTACTTC. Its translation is CATSDIGQGQETQYF.

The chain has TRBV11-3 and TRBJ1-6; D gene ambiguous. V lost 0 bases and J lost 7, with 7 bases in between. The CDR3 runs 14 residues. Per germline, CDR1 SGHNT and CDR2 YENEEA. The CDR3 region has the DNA TGTGCCAGCAGCTTAGAGATACGGAATTCACCCCTCCACTTT. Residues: CASSLEIRNSPLHF.

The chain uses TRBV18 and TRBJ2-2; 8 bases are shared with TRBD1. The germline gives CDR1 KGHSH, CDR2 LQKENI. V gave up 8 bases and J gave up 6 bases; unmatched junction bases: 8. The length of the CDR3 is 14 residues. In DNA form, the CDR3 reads TGTGCCAGCACCCCTGGGACAGGCGCCGGGGAGCTGTTTTTT. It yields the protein CASTPGTGAGELFF.

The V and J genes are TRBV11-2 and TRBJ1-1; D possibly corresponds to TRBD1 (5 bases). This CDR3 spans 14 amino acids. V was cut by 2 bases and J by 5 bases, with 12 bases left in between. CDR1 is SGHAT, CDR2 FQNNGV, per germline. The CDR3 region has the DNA TGTGCCAGCAGCTTACCAGGGAGGCAAACTGAAGCTTTCTTT. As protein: CASSLPGRQTEAFF.

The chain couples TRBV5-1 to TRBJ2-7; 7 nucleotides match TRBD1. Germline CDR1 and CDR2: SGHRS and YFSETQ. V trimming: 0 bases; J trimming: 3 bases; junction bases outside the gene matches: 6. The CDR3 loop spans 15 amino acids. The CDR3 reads CASSLEGTDFYEQYF. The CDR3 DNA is TGCGCCAGCAGCTTGGAAGGGACAGACTTCTACGAGCAGTACTTC.

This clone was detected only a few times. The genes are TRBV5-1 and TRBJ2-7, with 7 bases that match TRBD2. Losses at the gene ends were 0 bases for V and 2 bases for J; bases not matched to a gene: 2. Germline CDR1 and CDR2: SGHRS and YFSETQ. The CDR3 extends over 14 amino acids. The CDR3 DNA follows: TGCGCCAGCAGCTTGGGGGACTACACCTACGAGCAGTACTTC. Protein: CASSLGDYTYEQYF. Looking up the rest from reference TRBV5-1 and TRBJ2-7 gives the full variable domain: KAGVTQTPRYLIKTRGQQVTLSCSPISGHRSVSWYQQTPGQGLQFLFEYFSETQRNKGNFPGRFSGRQFSNSRSEMNVSTLELGDSALYLCASSLGDYTYEQYFGPGTRLTVT.

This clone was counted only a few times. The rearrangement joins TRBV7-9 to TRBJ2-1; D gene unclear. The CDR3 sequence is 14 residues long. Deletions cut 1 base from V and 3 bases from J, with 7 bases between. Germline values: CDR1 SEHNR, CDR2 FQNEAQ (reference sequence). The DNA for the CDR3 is TGTGCCAGCAGCTTAGGCCCAGTCTACAATGAGCAGTTCTTC. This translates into CASSLGPVYNEQFF.

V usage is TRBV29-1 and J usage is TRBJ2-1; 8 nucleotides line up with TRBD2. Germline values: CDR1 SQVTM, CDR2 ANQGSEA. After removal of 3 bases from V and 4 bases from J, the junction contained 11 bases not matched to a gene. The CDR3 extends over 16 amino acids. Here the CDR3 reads CSVEPGRASGYNEQFF. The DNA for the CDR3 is TGCAGCGTTGAGCCCGGGAGGGCTAGCGGGTACAATGAGCAGTTCTTC.

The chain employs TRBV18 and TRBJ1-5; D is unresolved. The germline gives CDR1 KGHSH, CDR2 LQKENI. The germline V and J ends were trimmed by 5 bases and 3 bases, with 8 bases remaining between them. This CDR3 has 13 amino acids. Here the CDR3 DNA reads TGTGCCAGCTCAGAGGGAATCAATCAGCCCCAGCATTTT. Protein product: CASSEGINQPQHF.

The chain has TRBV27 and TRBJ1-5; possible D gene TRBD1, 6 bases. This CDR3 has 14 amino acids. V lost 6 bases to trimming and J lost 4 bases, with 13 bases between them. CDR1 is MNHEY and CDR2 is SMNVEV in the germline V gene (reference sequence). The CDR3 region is CASSMDRLNQPQHF. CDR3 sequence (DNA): TGTGCCAGCAGCATGGACAGATTAAATCAGCCCCAGCATTTT.

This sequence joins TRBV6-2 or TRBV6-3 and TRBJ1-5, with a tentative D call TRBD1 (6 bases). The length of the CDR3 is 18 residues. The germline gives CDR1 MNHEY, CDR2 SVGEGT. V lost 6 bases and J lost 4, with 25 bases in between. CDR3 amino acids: CASSIKLGGPLENQPQHF. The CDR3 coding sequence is TGTGCCAGCAGCATAAAGTTAGGGGGTCCCCTCGAGAATCAGCCCCAGCATTTT.